This T cell receptor (beta chain) was retrieved from a study of blood T cell repertoires in COVID-19. Assay used: immunoSEQ multiplex PCR; TCRdb lists only in-frame clones, some missing. The sample shows roughly 150,000 clones, 85% of them seen only once. Enrolled during active infection, Seattle patients were then followed longitudinally. From germline, CDR1 is SGDLS and CDR2 YYNGEE. The CDR3 is 15 residues long. Trimming left V 4 bases short and J 3 bases short, with 16 bases between. The source material was peripheral blood. This receptor was identified in an elderly woman with COVID-19, enrolled during active disease. V usage is TRBV9 and J usage is TRBJ2-5; tentative D call: TRBD2 (6 bases). The CDR3 is CASSLHRDWEETQYF. CDR3 DNA: TGTGCCAGCAGCCTCCACCGGGACTGGGAAGAGACCCAGTACTTC.